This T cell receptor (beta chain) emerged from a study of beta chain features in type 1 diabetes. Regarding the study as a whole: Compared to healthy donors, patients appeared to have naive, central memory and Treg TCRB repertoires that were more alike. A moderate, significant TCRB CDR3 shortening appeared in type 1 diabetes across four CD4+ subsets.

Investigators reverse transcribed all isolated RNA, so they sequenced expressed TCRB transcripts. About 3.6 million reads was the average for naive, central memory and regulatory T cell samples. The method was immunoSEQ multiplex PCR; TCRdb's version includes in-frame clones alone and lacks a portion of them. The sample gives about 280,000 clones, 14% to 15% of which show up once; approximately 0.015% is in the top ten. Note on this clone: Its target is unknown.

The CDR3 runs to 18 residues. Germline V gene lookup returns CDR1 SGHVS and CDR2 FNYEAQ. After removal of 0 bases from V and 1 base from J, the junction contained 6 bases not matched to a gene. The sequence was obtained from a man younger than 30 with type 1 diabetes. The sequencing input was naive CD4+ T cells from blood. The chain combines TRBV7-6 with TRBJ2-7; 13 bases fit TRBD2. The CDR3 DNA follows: TGTGCCAGCAGCTTAGCTTCCCGGACTAGCGGGAGATCCTACGAGCAGTACTTC. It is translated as CASSLASRTSGRSYEQYF.